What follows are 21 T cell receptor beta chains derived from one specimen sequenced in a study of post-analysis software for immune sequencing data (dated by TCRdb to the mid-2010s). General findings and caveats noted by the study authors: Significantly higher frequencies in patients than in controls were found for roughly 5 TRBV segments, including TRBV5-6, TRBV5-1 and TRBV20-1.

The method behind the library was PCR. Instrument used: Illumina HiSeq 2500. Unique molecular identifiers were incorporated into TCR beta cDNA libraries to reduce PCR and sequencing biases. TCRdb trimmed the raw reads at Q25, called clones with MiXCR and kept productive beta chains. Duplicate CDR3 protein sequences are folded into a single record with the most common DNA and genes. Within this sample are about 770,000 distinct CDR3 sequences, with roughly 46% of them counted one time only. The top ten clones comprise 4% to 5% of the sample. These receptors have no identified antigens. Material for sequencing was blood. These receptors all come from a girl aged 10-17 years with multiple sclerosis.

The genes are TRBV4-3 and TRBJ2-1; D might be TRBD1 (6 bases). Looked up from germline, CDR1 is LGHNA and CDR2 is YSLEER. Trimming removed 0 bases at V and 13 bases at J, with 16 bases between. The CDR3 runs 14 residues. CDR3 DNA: TGCGCCAGCAGCCAAGATGTAGGGGGAGAGACCCAGTTCTTC. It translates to CASSQDVGGETQFF.

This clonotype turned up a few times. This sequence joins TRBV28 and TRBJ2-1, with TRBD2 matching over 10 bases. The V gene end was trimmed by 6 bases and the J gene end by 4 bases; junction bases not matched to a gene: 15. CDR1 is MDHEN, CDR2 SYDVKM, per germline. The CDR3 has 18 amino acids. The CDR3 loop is CASRVLLPSGSAYNEQFF. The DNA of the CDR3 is TGTGCCAGCAGAGTGCTCCTCCCTAGCGGGAGCGCGTACAATGAGCAGTTCTTC.

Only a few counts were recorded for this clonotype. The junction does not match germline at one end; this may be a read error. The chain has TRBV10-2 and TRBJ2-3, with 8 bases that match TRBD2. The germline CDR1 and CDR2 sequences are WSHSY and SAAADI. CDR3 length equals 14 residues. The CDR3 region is CATFSTSATGTQYF. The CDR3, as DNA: TGCGCCACCTTCTCGACTAGCGCCACAGGTACGCAGTATTTT.

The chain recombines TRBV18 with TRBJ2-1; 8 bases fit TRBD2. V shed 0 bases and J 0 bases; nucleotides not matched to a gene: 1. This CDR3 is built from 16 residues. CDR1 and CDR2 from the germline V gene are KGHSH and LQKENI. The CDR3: CASSPPSGASYNEQFF. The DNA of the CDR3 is TGTGCCAGCTCACCACCTAGCGGGGCCTCCTACAATGAGCAGTTCTTC. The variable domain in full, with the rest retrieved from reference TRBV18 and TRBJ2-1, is NAGVMQNPRHLVRRRGQEARLRCSPMKGHSHVYWYRQLPEEGLKFMVYLQKENIIDESGMPKERFSAEFPKEGPSILRIQQVVRGDSAAYFCASSPPSGASYNEQFFGPGTRLTVL.

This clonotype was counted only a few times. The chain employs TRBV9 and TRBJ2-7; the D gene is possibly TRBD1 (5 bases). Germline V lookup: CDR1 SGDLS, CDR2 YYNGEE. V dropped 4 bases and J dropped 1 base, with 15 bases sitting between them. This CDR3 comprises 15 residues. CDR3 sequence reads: CASSPGSPTSYEQYF. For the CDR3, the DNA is TGTGCCAGCAGCCCAGGGTCACCGACTTCCTACGAGCAGTACTTC. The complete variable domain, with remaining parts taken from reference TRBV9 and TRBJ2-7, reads DSGVTQTPKHLITATGQRVTLRCSPRSGDLSVYWYQQSLDQGLQFLIQYYNGEERAKGNILERFSAQQFPDLHSELNLSSLELGDSALYFCASSPGSPTSYEQYFGPGTRLTVT.

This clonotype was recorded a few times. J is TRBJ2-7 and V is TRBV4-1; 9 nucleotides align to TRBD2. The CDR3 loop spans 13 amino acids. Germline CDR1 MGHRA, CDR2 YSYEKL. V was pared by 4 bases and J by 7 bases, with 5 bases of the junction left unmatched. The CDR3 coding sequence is TGCGCCAGCAGCCCTGTTGCGGGAGGGGAGCAGTACTTC. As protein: CASSPVAGGEQYF.

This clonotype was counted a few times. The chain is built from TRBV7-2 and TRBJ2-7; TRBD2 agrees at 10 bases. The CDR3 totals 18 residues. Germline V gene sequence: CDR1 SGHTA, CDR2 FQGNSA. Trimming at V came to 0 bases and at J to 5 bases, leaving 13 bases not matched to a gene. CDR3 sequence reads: CASSLAGGGAGGQDEQYF. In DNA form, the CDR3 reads TGTGCCAGCAGCTTAGCCGGGGGAGGAGCGGGAGGGCAAGACGAGCAGTACTTC.

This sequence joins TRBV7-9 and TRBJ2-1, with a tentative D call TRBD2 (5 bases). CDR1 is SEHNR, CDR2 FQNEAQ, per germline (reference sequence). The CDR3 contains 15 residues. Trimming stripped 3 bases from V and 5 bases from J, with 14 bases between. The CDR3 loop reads CASSFLRGYDNEQFF. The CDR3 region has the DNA TGTGCCAGCAGCTTCTTGAGAGGGTACGACAATGAGCAGTTCTTC.

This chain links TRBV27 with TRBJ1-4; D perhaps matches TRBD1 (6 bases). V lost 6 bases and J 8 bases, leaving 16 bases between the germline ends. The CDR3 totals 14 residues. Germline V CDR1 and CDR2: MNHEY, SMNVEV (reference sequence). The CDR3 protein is CASSPRGGREKLFF. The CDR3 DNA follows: TGTGCCAGCAGCCCCCGAGGGGGGCGAGAAAAACTGTTTTTT.

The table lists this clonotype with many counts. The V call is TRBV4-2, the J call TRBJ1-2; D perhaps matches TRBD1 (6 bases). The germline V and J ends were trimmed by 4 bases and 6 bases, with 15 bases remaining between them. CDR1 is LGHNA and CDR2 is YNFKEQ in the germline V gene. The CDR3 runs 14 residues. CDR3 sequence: CASSPNTGFDGYTF. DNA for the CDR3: TGTGCCAGCAGCCCTAACACAGGGTTTGATGGCTACACCTTC.

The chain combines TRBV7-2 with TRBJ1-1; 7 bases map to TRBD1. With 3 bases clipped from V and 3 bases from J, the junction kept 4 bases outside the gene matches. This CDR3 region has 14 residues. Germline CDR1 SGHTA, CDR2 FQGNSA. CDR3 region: CASSFQGGDTEAFF. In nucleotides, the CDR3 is TGTGCCAGCAGCTTTCAGGGGGGCGACACTGAAGCTTTCTTT.

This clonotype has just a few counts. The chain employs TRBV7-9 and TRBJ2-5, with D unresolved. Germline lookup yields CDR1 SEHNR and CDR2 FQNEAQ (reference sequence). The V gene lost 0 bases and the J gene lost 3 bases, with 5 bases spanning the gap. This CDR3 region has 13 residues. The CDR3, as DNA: TGTGCCAGCAGCTTAGCGCATAAAGAGACCCAGTACTTC. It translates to CASSLAHKETQYF. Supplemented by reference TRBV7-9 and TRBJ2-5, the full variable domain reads DTGVSQNPRHKITKRGQNVTFRCDPISEHNRLYWYRQTLGQGPEFLTYFQNEAQLEKSRLLSDRFSAERPKGSFSTLEIQRTEQGDSAMYLCASSLAHKETQYFGPGTRLLVL.

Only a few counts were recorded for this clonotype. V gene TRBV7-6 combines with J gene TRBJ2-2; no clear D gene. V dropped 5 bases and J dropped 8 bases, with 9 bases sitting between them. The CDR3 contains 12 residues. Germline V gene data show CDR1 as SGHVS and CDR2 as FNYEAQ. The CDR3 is CASSPQAGELFF. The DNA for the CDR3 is TGTGCCAGCAGCCCCCAGGCTGGGGAGCTGTTTTTT.

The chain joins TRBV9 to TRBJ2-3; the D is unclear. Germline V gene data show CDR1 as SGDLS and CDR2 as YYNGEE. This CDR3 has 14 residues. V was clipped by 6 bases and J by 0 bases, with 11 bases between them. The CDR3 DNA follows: TGTGCCAGCAAAGGAGCGAGTAGCACAGATACGCAGTATTTT. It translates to CASKGASSTDTQYF.

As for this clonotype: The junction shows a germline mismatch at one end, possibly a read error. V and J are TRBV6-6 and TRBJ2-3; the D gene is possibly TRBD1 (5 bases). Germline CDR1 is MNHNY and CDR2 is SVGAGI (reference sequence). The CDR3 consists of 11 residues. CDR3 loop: CASKITGTQYF. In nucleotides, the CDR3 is TGTGCCAGCAAGATCACAGGTACGCAGTATTTT.

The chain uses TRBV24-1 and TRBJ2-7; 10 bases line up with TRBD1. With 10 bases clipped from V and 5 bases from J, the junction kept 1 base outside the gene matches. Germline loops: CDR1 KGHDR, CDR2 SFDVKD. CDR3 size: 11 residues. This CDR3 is CATGQGNEQYF. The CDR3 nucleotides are TGTGCCACGGGACAGGGGAACGAGCAGTACTTC.

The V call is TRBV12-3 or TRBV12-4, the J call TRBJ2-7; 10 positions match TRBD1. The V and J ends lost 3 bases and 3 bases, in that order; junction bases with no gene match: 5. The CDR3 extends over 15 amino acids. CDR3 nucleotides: TGTGCCAGCAGTTTCCGTCGGACAGGGGGCTACGAGCAGTACTTC. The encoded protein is CASSFRRTGGYEQYF.

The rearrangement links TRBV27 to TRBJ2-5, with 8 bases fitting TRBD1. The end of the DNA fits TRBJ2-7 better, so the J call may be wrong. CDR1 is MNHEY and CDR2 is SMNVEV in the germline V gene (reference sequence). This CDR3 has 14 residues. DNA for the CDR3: TGTGCCAGCGGCTCCGGGACAGGTTATTACGAGCAGTACTTC. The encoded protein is CASGSGTGYYEQYF.

The CDR3 region has the DNA TGTGCCAGTACAGTATCGTGGCTAGCGGGAGCCGGGGAAGATACGCAGTATTTT. Amino acids: CASTVSWLAGAGEDTQYF. The V call is TRBV19, the J call TRBJ2-3; 10 nucleotides agree with TRBD2. With V trimmed by 7 bases and J by 5 bases, 18 bases remained unmatched. The CDR3 has 18 amino acids. CDR1 and CDR2 from the germline V gene are LNHDA and SQIVND (reference sequence).

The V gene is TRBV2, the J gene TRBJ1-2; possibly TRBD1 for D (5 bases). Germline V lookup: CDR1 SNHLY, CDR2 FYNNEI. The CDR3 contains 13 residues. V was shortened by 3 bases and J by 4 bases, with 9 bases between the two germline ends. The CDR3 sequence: CASSDGGSYGYTF. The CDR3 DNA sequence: TGTGCCAGCAGTGACGGGGGTTCCTATGGCTACACCTTC.

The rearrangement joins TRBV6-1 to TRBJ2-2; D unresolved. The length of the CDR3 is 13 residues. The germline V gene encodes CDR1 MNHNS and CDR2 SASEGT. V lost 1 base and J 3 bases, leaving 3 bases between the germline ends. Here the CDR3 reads CASSEGDTGELFF. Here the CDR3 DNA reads TGTGCCAGCAGTGAAGGGGACACCGGGGAGCTGTTTTTT.